This section outlines one T cell receptor beta chain sequence together with its context. Antigen unknown. Sequencing was performed with immunoSEQ multiplex PCR; in TCRdb, only in-frame clones are kept and a portion is missing. This sample carries tens of thousands of clones, about 75% of them seen once, and the ten largest clones take approximately 10%. The data stem from a study of radiotherapy plus CTLA-4 blockade in lung cancer. Findings and caveats of the study: Reportedly, early blood T cell clone dynamics best predicted response, with interferon-beta.

The CDR3 consists of 14 residues. CDR1 is SGHVS and CDR2 is FQNEAQ in the germline V gene. V lost 0 bases, J lost 12 bases, and 17 bases lay in between. This chain links TRBV7-8 with TRBJ1-1, with a possible D match to TRBD1 (6 bases). The sequencing here drew on peripheral blood, taken from a patient treated with radiotherapy plus ipilimumab. The TCR sequence derives from a human donor with non-small cell lung cancer who had stable disease on radiotherapy plus ipilimumab. CDR3 region: CASSLAPGQSVTFF. CDR3 bases: TGTGCCAGCAGCTTAGCGCCCGGACAGAGTGTGACTTTCTTT.